Below are 14 T cell receptor beta chains sequenced from a single sample in a study of shared clonotypes between healthy human individuals. The data were produced by immunoSEQ multiplex PCR, yet TCRdb's version contains in-frame clones alone and is incomplete. The data hold approximately 440,000 clones, with roughly three quarters observed a single time. Sequences were obtained from PBMCs. The source of these receptors is a woman in her 40s in good health. Some clones in this sample may be carry-over from other donors' samples.

This chain connects TRBV4-1 to TRBJ2-2; 9 positions match TRBD2. Germline CDR1 is MGHRA and CDR2 is YSYEKL. The CDR3 is 15 amino acids. V gave up 5 bases and J gave up 1 base; unmatched junction bases: 2. The CDR3 nucleotides are TGCGCCAGCAGCTGGCGGGAGGGGAACACCGGGGAGCTGTTTTTT. Encoded protein: CASSWREGNTGELFF.

About this clone: Distinct nucleotide sequences in the sample also encode this CDR3. The gene calls are TRBV7-8 and TRBJ2-7; TRBD2 might be the D (6 bases). The CDR3 has 15 amino acids. V lost 3 bases to trimming and J lost 4 bases, with 16 bases between them. Germline V gives CDR1 SGHVS, CDR2 FQNEAQ. The CDR3 here is CASSLAGTGVYEQYF. CDR3 DNA sequence: TGTGCCAGCAGCTTGGCCGGGACTGGGGTTTACGAGCAGTACTTC.

This clone appeared a single time. A read error likely explains this, since a far larger clone differs by one base. This sample also contains other DNA sequences that code for the same CDR3. The CDR3 DNA follows: TGCAGCGGGGACGGGACACCGAACACCGGTGAGCTGTTTTTT. It is translated as CSGDGTPNTGELFF. The chain joins TRBV29-1 to TRBJ2-2; a possible D gene is TRBD1 (6 bases). The CDR3 extends over 14 amino acids. Germline V gene lookup returns CDR1 SQVTM and CDR2 ANQGSEA.

The V and J genes are TRBV5-1 and TRBJ2-5; D is perhaps TRBD1 (6 bases). Trimming removed 3 bases at V and 2 bases at J, with 8 bases between. The CDR3 is 13 residues long. Per germline, CDR1 SGHRS and CDR2 YFSETQ. For the CDR3, the DNA is TGCGCCAGCAGCTGGACAGCTCAAGAGACCCAGTACTTC. Its translation is CASSWTAQETQYF.

V is TRBV28 and J is TRBJ1-4; tentatively, D is TRBD1 (6 bases). The CDR3 loop spans 16 amino acids. Germline V gene lookup returns CDR1 MDHEN and CDR2 SYDVKM. V lost 3 bases and J 7 bases, leaving 18 bases between the germline ends. The CDR3 reads CASSFPGARLGEKLFF. The CDR3 bases are TGTGCCAGCAGTTTTCCAGGGGCCCGGTTGGGTGAAAAACTGTTTTTT.

The chain links TRBV5-1 to TRBJ2-5; D unclear. V lost 5 bases to trimming and J lost 5 bases, with 22 bases between them. The CDR3 is 16 residues long. Per germline, CDR1 SGHRS and CDR2 YFSETQ. The CDR3 DNA reads TGCGCCAGCAGAAAGGACGGTGGGTTATCTGGGGAGACCCAGTACTTC. Encoded protein: CASRKDGGLSGETQYF.

J is TRBJ2-1 and V is TRBV28; the D gene is possibly TRBD2 (6 bases). V was shortened by 7 bases and J by 8 bases, with 15 bases between the two germline ends. In germline, CDR1 is MDHEN, CDR2 SYDVKM. The CDR3 loop spans 13 amino acids. This CDR3 is CASNHRDSDEQFF. The CDR3 DNA reads as TGTGCCAGCAACCACCGGGACTCGGATGAGCAGTTCTTC.

For the CDR3, the DNA is TGTGCCAGCAGTTTAGGCGGACCGCGAAATCAGCCCCAGCATTTT. Residues: CASSLGGPRNQPQHF. The chain has TRBV28 and TRBJ1-5; D is ambiguous. CDR1 and CDR2 (germline): MDHEN, SYDVKM. This CDR3 is 15 amino acids long. Trimming took 2 bases from V and 4 from J, leaving 12 bases between them. The full variable domain, in which reference TRBV28 and TRBJ1-5 provide the parts outside the CDR3, is DVKVTQSSRYLVKRTGEKVFLECVQDMDHENMFWYRQDPGLGLRLIYFSYDVKMKEKGDIPEGYSVSREKKERFSLILESASTNQTSMYLCASSLGGPRNQPQHFGDGTRLSIL.

The chain joins TRBV9 to TRBJ2-7, with D maybe TRBD1 (6 bases). The CDR3 loop spans 14 amino acids. Trimming shortened V by 3 bases and J by 3 bases, and 13 bases separated the two germline ends. CDR1 is SGDLS and CDR2 is YYNGEE in the germline V gene. The CDR3: CASSADSVYYEQYF. The CDR3 coding sequence is TGTGCCAGCAGCGCGGACAGCGTTTACTACGAGCAGTACTTC.

The genes are TRBV2 and TRBJ2-2; 7 nucleotides match TRBD2. V gave up 6 bases and J gave up 6 bases; unmatched junction bases: 4. The CDR3 has 13 amino acids. Germline V CDR1 and CDR2: SNHLY, FYNNEI. The CDR3: CASRPTSAGELFF. CDR3 in DNA: TGTGCCAGCAGACCTACTAGCGCCGGGGAGCTGTTTTTT.

CDR3 nucleotide sequence: TGTGCCTGGACCATAGCGGGAGGTGACTACGAGCAGTACTTC. Translated: CAWTIAGGDYEQYF. The chain combines TRBV30 with TRBJ2-5; 10 bases fit TRBD2. Matching the DNA end better, TRBJ2-7 makes the J call doubtful. In germline, CDR1 is GTSNPN, CDR2 SVGIG (reference sequence). CDR3 length: 14 residues.

This rearrangement joins TRBV27 to TRBJ2-7, with 11 nucleotides matching TRBD2. Unmatched junction bases numbered 12, after V lost 7 bases and J lost 7 bases. The CDR3 totals 15 residues. The germline gives CDR1 MNHEY, CDR2 SMNVEV (reference sequence). CDR3 DNA: TGTGCCAGCACCTCCGGGACTAGCGGACGTGGTGAGCAGTACTTC. Encoded protein: CASTSGTSGRGEQYF.

The chain combines TRBV28 with TRBJ2-2; D uncertain. The CDR3 spans 15 residues. V was clipped by 3 bases and J by 2 bases, with 10 bases between them. Looked up from germline, CDR1 is MDHEN and CDR2 is SYDVKM. Here the CDR3 reads CASSFWQKNTGELFF. The CDR3 region has the DNA TGTGCCAGCAGTTTTTGGCAGAAAAACACCGGGGAGCTGTTTTTT.

V usage is TRBV4-1 and J usage is TRBJ2-1, with 11 bases aligning to TRBD2. Losses at the gene ends were 4 bases for V and 8 bases for J; bases not matched to a gene: 13. Germline loops: CDR1 MGHRA, CDR2 YSYEKL. This CDR3 region has 17 residues. CDR3 DNA: TGCGCCAGCAGCCGCGCCCTTAGCGGGAGGGCCCAGGATGAGCAGTTCTTC. Translation: CASSRALSGRAQDEQFF.